This T cell receptor (beta chain) was profiled in a study of CD8 T cells in Susac syndrome. Random hexamers served to reverse transcribe roughly 0.5 to 1 ug RNA. TCRdb used MiXCR to reprocess the immunoSEQ multiplex PCR reads, holding one entry per CDR3 protein. This table holds about 150,000 distinct CDR3 sequences, nearly 97% found once. CDR3 size: 13 residues. V lost 5 bases, J lost 6 bases, and 13 bases lay in between. This chain connects TRBV12-3 or TRBV12-4 to TRBJ1-2; tentatively, D is TRBD1 (5 bases). This receptor was identified in a human donor with multiple sclerosis. Sequencing was carried out using CD8+ T cells from PBMCs. CDR3 region: CASSPGGLHGYTF. The CDR3 DNA sequence: TGTGCCAGCAGTCCCGGGGGTCTTCATGGCTACACCTTC.